One sample yielded the 8 T cell receptor beta chains listed below, sequenced in a study of blood T cell repertoires in COVID-19. The repertoire was sequenced with immunoSEQ multiplex PCR; TCRdb's copy has only in-frame clones and lacks some. The sample lists about 130,000 clones, about 89% occurring once. The sequenced sample was peripheral blood. These receptors originate from a man aged 45-60 years with active or convalescent COVID-19.

V gene TRBV5-1 combines with J gene TRBJ1-6; D is possibly TRBD1 (6 bases). This CDR3 contains 15 residues. V was clipped by 2 bases and J by 5 bases, with 11 bases between them. The germline CDR1 and CDR2 sequences are SGHRS and YFSETQ. The CDR3 coding sequence is TGCGCCAGCAGCTTCTCGGGGGGCGATAATTCACCCCTCCACTTT. Amino acids: CASSFSGGDNSPLHF. Complete variable domain (other parts from reference TRBV5-1 and TRBJ1-6): KAGVTQTPRYLIKTRGQQVTLSCSPISGHRSVSWYQQTPGQGLQFLFEYFSETQRNKGNFPGRFSGRQFSNSRSEMNVSTLELGDSALYLCASSFSGGDNSPLHFGNGTRLTVT.

This chain joins TRBV6-5 and TRBJ2-1, with 12 bases aligning to TRBD2. The germline V gene encodes CDR1 MNHEY and CDR2 SVGAGI. The J segment lost 8 bases and the V segment lost 6 bases, leaving 5 bases of the junction unmatched. The CDR3 runs to 14 residues. This CDR3 reads CASSASGRAYEQFF. The CDR3 DNA reads TGTGCCAGCAGCGCTAGCGGGAGGGCCTATGAGCAGTTCTTC.

This sequence joins TRBV7-2 and TRBJ1-1, with D maybe TRBD1 (6 bases). Germline CDR1 SGHTA, CDR2 FQGNSA. Trimming pared 5 bases from V and 1 base from J, leaving 11 bases between. This CDR3 is built from 14 residues. CDR3 in amino acids: CASSHRVRNTEAFF. The CDR3 DNA reads as TGTGCCAGCAGCCACAGGGTGCGGAACACTGAAGCTTTCTTT.

The chain combines TRBV24-1 with TRBJ2-2, with a weak D call TRBD2 (6 bases). The germline V gene has CDR1 KGHDR and CDR2 SFDVKD. V dropped 2 bases and J dropped 6 bases, with 15 bases sitting between them. This CDR3 has 16 residues. The CDR3 DNA is TGTGCCACCAGTGATTCTAGCGTGGGGCCGTCCGGGGAGCTGTTTTTT. The encoded protein is CATSDSSVGPSGELFF.

This rearrangement joins TRBV4-1 to TRBJ1-5; D ambiguous. Germline V CDR1 and CDR2: MGHRA, YSYEKL. The V and J ends lost 2 bases and 6 bases respectively, with 17 bases between them. The CDR3 has 16 amino acids. The CDR3 DNA reads TGCGCCAGCAGCCAATCAGTTTCCCGGGAGGTTCAGCCCCAGCATTTT. Its translation: CASSQSVSREVQPQHF.

The chain has TRBV19 and TRBJ2-7, with a weak D call TRBD1 (5 bases). The V gene lost 10 bases and the J gene lost 0 bases, with 10 bases spanning the gap. Germline CDR1 LNHDA, CDR2 SQIVND (reference sequence). This CDR3 spans 12 amino acids. The CDR3 sequence is CATSQVSYEQYF. In DNA form, the CDR3 reads TGTGCCACTTCACAGGTCTCCTACGAGCAGTACTTC.

The rearrangement links TRBV7-2 to TRBJ2-3, with D possibly TRBD2 on 6 matching bases. The CDR3 loop spans 16 amino acids. CDR1 and CDR2 (germline): SGHTA, FQGNSA. The V and J ends lost 1 base and 0 bases respectively, with 11 bases between them. The CDR3 is CASSLGVGGSTDTQYF. CDR3 DNA: TGTGCCAGCAGCTTAGGGGTGGGGGGTAGCACAGATACGCAGTATTTT.

The chain is built from TRBV9 and TRBJ1-1, with a tentative D call TRBD1 (5 bases). Germline values: CDR1 SGDLS, CDR2 YYNGEE. The V and J ends lost 0 bases and 2 bases respectively, with 14 bases between them. The CDR3 covers 16 residues. The DNA of the CDR3 is TGTGCCAGCAGCGTAGCAGTCGGCAGGGCTAACACTGAAGCTTTCTTT. It codes for CASSVAVGRANTEAFF.